These 22 T cell receptor beta chains were sequenced from one sample in a study of blood T cell repertoires in COVID-19. TCRdb keeps only in-frame clones here, not all; method: immunoSEQ multiplex PCR. The data contain around 300,000 clones, approximately 86% of them singletons. The sequencing input was peripheral blood. These receptor sequences come from a woman in her twenties or thirties who had recovered from COVID-19.

The chain links TRBV7-2 to TRBJ2-7; D not certain. Germline assignment: CDR1 SGHTA and CDR2 FQGNSA. The CDR3 runs 14 residues. V lost 2 bases to trimming and J lost 0 bases, with 8 bases between them. In DNA form, the CDR3 reads TGTGCCAGCAGCTTATATTCGGGCTCCTACGAGCAGTACTTC. Encoded protein: CASSLYSGSYEQYF. The whole variable domain, filled in from reference TRBV7-2 and TRBJ2-7, reads GAGVSQSPSNKVTEKGKDVELRCDPISGHTALYWYRQSLGQGLEFLIYFQGNSAPDKSGLPSDRFSAERTGGSVSTLTIQRTQQEDSAVYLCASSLYSGSYEQYFGPGTRLTVT.

About this clone: At one end, the junction sequence differs from germline, possibly due to a read error. The rearrangement uses TRBV6-5 and TRBJ2-1; TRBD1 agrees at 9 bases. The CDR3 runs 13 residues. The germline V gene has CDR1 MNHEY and CDR2 SVGAGI. CDR3 amino acids: CACRQGGLYEQFF. In DNA, the CDR3 is TGTGCCTGCAGACAGGGGGGCCTATATGAGCAGTTCTTC.

This clone turned up a few times. V is TRBV6-5 and J is TRBJ2-7, with a tentative D call TRBD1 (5 bases). CDR3 length equals 12 residues. CDR1 is MNHEY, CDR2 SVGAGI, per germline. Trimming left V 4 bases short and J 5 bases short, with 9 bases between. For the CDR3, the DNA is TGTGCCAGCAGTTCCCCAGGGAACGAGCAGTACTTC. Translating it yields CASSSPGNEQYF.

The table lists this clone with a few counts. The CDR3 DNA is TGTGCCAGCGGCACCAGAGATACGCAGTATTTT. Protein product: CASGTRDTQYF. V gene TRBV6-5 combines with J gene TRBJ2-3; no definite D call. The ends were cut back, 8 bases at V and 5 bases at J, with 8 bases in the middle. CDR1 is MNHEY and CDR2 is SVGAGI in the germline V gene. CDR3 length: 11 amino acids.

This clone was seen once. The V and J genes are TRBV2 and TRBJ2-1; D is possibly TRBD2 (5 bases). CDR1 and CDR2 (germline): SNHLY, FYNNEI. This CDR3 spans 15 amino acids. The germline V and J ends were trimmed by 4 bases and 5 bases, with 15 bases remaining between them. CDR3 region: CASSATPGGNNEQFF. CDR3 coding DNA: TGTGCCAGCAGTGCTACCCCCGGAGGTAACAATGAGCAGTTCTTC.

This chain links TRBV7-8 with TRBJ1-2; no definite D call. This CDR3 is built from 18 residues. V was pared by 2 bases and J by 4 bases, with 23 bases between. Per the germline V gene, CDR1 is SGHVS and CDR2 is FQNEAQ. CDR3 in DNA: TGTGCCAGCAGCTTAATTTCTGGTTCGTGGAGCAACTCCTATGGCTACACCTTC. Translating it yields CASSLISGSWSNSYGYTF.

The J gene is TRBJ2-2, the V gene TRBV5-1, with no clear D. The CDR3 is made up of 14 amino acids. Germline loops: CDR1 SGHRS, CDR2 YFSETQ. V was shortened by 6 bases and J by 2 bases, with 11 bases between the two germline ends. CDR3 amino acids: CASILNPNTGELFF. The DNA for the CDR3 is TGCGCCAGCATCCTAAATCCTAACACCGGGGAGCTGTTTTTT. The entire variable domain, with the rest obtained from reference TRBV5-1 and TRBJ2-2, is as follows: KAGVTQTPRYLIKTRGQQVTLSCSPISGHRSVSWYQQTPGQGLQFLFEYFSETQRNKGNFPGRFSGRQFSNSRSEMNVSTLELGDSALYLCASILNPNTGELFFGEGSRLTVL.

The V call is TRBV11-2, the J call TRBJ2-7; D remains ambiguous. Trimming removed 4 bases from V and 2 bases from J, with 12 bases in between. This CDR3 region has 14 residues. The germline V gene has CDR1 SGHAT and CDR2 FQNNGV. DNA for the CDR3: TGTGCCAGCAGCTCATCCCGCCTACCCTACGAGCAGTACTTC. Translating gives CASSSSRLPYEQYF.

The chain carries TRBV11-2 and TRBJ2-1; perhaps TRBD2 as D (6 bases). The length of the CDR3 is 14 residues. V gave up 3 bases and J gave up 2 bases, with 8 bases separating them. CDR1 is SGHAT, CDR2 FQNNGV, per germline. CDR3 coding DNA: TGTGCCAGCAGCTTTGGGGGGACCTACAATGAGCAGTTCTTC. It specifies CASSFGGTYNEQFF.

The chain is built from TRBV4-1 and TRBJ2-3; D unclear. Germline CDR1 and CDR2: MGHRA and YSYEKL. CDR3 length: 14 residues. The germline V and J ends were trimmed by 3 bases and 0 bases, with 7 bases remaining between them. The CDR3 DNA reads TGCGCCAGCAGCCAGTTAACTAGCACAGATACGCAGTATTTT. Encoded protein: CASSQLTSTDTQYF.

The CDR3 region is CASLGFRSYEQYF. The CDR3 DNA follows: TGTGCCAGCCTCGGGTTCCGCTCCTACGAGCAGTACTTC. The gene calls are TRBV2 and TRBJ2-7; D uncertain. CDR1 is SNHLY and CDR2 is FYNNEI in the germline V gene. The CDR3 covers 13 residues. The ends were cut back, 8 bases at V and 0 bases at J, with 11 bases in the middle. The whole variable domain, filled in from reference TRBV2 and TRBJ2-7, reads EPEVTQTPSHQVTQMGQEVILRCVPISNHLYFYWYRQILGQKVEFLVSFYNNEISEKSEIFDDQFSVERPDGSNFTLKIRSTKLEDSAMYFCASLGFRSYEQYFGPGTRLTVT.

The J gene is TRBJ2-7, the V gene TRBV5-1; the D gene is possibly TRBD1 (5 bases). V was pared by 5 bases and J by 1 base, with 10 bases between. CDR1 is SGHRS, CDR2 YFSETQ, per germline. This CDR3 is built from 13 residues. CDR3 nucleotides: TGCGCCAGCAGGGACACTCGATCCTACGAGCAGTACTTC. It yields the protein CASRDTRSYEQYF.

V and J are TRBV27 and TRBJ2-2; 8 bases fit TRBD1. CDR3 length: 16 residues. After removal of 6 bases from V and 1 base from J, the junction contained 7 bases not matched to a gene. CDR1 MNHEY and CDR2 SMNVEV come from the germline V gene (reference sequence). In DNA form, the CDR3 reads TGTGCCAGCAGGGGACAGGCGGCATTGAACACCGGGGAGCTGTTTTTT. Its translation is CASRGQAALNTGELFF.

This chain links TRBV7-9 with TRBJ2-3; D gene unclear. Germline V gives CDR1 SEHNR, CDR2 FQNEAQ (reference sequence). The V and J ends lost 5 bases and 4 bases respectively, with 19 bases between them. The CDR3 covers 16 residues. Written as DNA, the CDR3 is TGTGCCAGCAGCCCTCCGAGCAGACAATCTGCAGATACGCAGTATTTT. Translation: CASSPPSRQSADTQYF.

This clone came up a few times. The genes are TRBV28 and TRBJ2-7; D not certain. With 5 bases removed from V and 0 bases from J, the gap between germline ends came to 14 bases. Germline lookup yields CDR1 MDHEN and CDR2 SYDVKM. The CDR3 sequence is 15 residues long. The CDR3 spells CASSPVSFLSYEQYF. CDR3 sequence (DNA): TGTGCCAGCAGTCCCGTATCCTTCCTCTCCTACGAGCAGTACTTC.

The CDR3, as DNA: TGTGCCAGCAGCCAAGATCACTCAGGGGGCAGCGACGGCTACACCTTC. Residues: CASSQDHSGGSDGYTF. V usage is TRBV3-1 (or the pseudogene TRBV3-2) and J usage is TRBJ1-2, with TRBD1 identical over 8 bases. Germline assignment: CDR1 LGHDT and CDR2 YNNKEL (reference sequence). The CDR3 covers 16 residues. The V gene end was trimmed by 0 bases and the J gene end by 8 bases; junction bases not matched to a gene: 11.

The V gene is TRBV4-1, the J gene TRBJ1-1; the D gene is possibly TRBD1 (6 bases). The CDR3 is made up of 18 amino acids. Trimming left V 3 bases short and J 5 bases short, with 25 bases between. Looked up from germline, CDR1 is MGHRA and CDR2 is YSYEKL. CDR3 sequence (DNA): TGCGCCAGCAGCCAGGCGACCGGCAGGGGAAAGGGGTGGACTGAAGCTTTCTTT. Protein product: CASSQATGRGKGWTEAFF.

This sequence joins TRBV11-3 and TRBJ2-3, with D perhaps TRBD1 (5 bases). V gave up 0 bases and J gave up 2 bases, with 9 bases separating them. The CDR3 has 15 residues. Per the germline V gene, CDR1 is SGHNT and CDR2 is YENEEA. This CDR3 reads CASSLDGAVTDTQYF. CDR3 DNA: TGTGCCAGCAGCTTAGATGGGGCGGTCACAGATACGCAGTATTTT.

A few counts support this clone. The chain joins TRBV28 to TRBJ2-6; tentative D call: TRBD2 (6 bases). The length of the CDR3 is 17 residues. Germline assignment: CDR1 MDHEN and CDR2 SYDVKM. V lost 4 bases and J lost 4, with 17 bases in between. CDR3 amino acids: CASSSGTPLGGANVLTF. CDR3 bases: TGTGCCAGCAGTTCCGGGACTCCCCTGGGGGGGGCCAACGTCCTGACTTTC.

The chain joins TRBV6-5 to TRBJ2-7; TRBD1 matches 7 bases. The CDR3 runs 15 residues. The germline V gene encodes CDR1 MNHEY and CDR2 SVGAGI. V was pared by 2 bases and J by 3 bases, with 7 bases of the junction left unmatched. CDR3 amino acids: CASSYPRQGYYEQYF. The CDR3 bases are TGTGCCAGCAGTTACCCGCGACAGGGTTACTACGAGCAGTACTTC.

This chain joins TRBV2 and TRBJ1-1, with D uncertain. The V end lost 1 base, the J end lost 0 bases, and 6 bases lay between the germline ends. CDR1 and CDR2 (germline): SNHLY, FYNNEI. CDR3 length: 14 amino acids. CDR3 amino acids: CASSEVGVNTEAFF. As DNA, the CDR3 is TGTGCCAGCAGTGAAGTCGGGGTGAACACTGAAGCTTTCTTT. Supplemented by reference TRBV2 and TRBJ1-1, the full variable domain reads EPEVTQTPSHQVTQMGQEVILRCVPISNHLYFYWYRQILGQKVEFLVSFYNNEISEKSEIFDDQFSVERPDGSNFTLKIRSTKLEDSAMYFCASSEVGVNTEAFFGQGTRLTVV.

The V and J genes are TRBV9 and TRBJ2-1, with D tentatively TRBD2 (7 bases). Germline V gives CDR1 SGDLS, CDR2 YYNGEE. This CDR3 spans 16 amino acids. Deletions cut 0 bases from V and 8 bases from J, with 18 bases between. The DNA for the CDR3 is TGTGCCAGCAGCGTAGGGGGGGGCTTCGTCGCCTATGAGCAGTTCTTC. This gives the protein CASSVGGGFVAYEQFF.